This T cell receptor (beta chain) originates from a study of OX40 agonist ivuxolimab in advanced cancers. Looking at the study overall: Patients received ivuxolimab, an agonistic anti-OX40 (CD134) antibody. In three patients, partial responses were observed, one with hepatocellular carcinoma and two with cutaneous melanoma. Regarding the study as a whole: Normalized expansion of T-cell clones was also low for some nonresponders.

Germline V gives CDR1 KGHSH, CDR2 LQKENI. There are 13 residues in the CDR3. V shed 4 bases and J shed 1 base, with 7 bases lying between them. Concerning this clone itself: Antigen specificity is unknown.

Some clones are missing from TCRdb's copy, which holds only in-frame ones; the method was immunoSEQ multiplex PCR. In the table there are under 85,000 clones, about 81% of which are singletons. The sequenced sample was CD4+ or CD8+ T cells sorted from blood, obtained in a trial of the OX40 agonist ivuxolimab. The receptor was isolated from an adult with an advanced solid tumor such as melanoma, head and neck, liver or kidney cancer. The J gene is TRBJ1-1, the V gene TRBV18, with D perhaps TRBD1 (5 bases). The CDR3 loop is CASSLTENTEAFF. CDR3 nucleotides: TGTGCCAGCTCACTGACAGAGAACACTGAAGCTTTCTTT.